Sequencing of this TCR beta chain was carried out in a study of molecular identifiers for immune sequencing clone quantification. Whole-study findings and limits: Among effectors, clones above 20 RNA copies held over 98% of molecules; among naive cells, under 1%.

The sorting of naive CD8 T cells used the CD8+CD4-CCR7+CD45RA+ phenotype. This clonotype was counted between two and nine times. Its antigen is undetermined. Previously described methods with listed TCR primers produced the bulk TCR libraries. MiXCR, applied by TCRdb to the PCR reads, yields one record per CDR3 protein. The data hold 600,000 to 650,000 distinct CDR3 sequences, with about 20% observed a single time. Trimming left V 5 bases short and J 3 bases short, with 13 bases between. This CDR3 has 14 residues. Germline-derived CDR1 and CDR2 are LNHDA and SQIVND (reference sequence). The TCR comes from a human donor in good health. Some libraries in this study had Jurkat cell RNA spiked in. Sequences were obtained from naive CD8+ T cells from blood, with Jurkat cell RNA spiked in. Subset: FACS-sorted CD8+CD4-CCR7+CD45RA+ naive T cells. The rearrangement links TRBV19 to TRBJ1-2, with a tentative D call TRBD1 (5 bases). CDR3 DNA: TGTGCCAGTAGTGCCGCCCCAGGGCACTATGGCTACACCTTC. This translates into CASSAAPGHYGYTF.